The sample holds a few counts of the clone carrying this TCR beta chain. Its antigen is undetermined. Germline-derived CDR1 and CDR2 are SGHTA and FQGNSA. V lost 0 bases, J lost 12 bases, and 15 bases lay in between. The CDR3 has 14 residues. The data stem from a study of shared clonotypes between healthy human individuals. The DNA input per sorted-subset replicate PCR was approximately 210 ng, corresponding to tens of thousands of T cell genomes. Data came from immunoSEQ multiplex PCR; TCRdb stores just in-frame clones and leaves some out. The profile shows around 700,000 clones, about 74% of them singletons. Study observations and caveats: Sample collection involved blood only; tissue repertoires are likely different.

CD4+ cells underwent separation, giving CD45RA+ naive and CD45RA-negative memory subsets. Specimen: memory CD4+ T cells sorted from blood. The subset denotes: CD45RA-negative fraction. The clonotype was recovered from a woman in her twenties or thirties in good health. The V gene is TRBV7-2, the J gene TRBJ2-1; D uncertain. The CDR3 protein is CASSLATLSVGQFF. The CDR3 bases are TGTGCCAGCAGCTTAGCAACTCTTTCGGTAGGGCAGTTCTTC.